These 31 T cell receptor beta chains originate from one sample sequenced in a study of human T cells and chemical hapten exposure. Sample time point: patch test 1, 2 weeks after DPC sensitization. Treatment noted: therapeutic diphenylcyclopropenone sensitization with weekly scalp DPC. From the RACE reads, TCRdb called clonotypes with MiXCR, one entry per CDR3 protein. The data show approximately 80,000 distinct CDR3 sequences, approximately 12% seen once. The sequencing used whole blood, collected in connection with sensitization to the hapten diphenylcyclopropenone (DPC). These receptors originate from a woman in her 50s with alopecia areata. Some clones in this sample may be carry-over from other donors' samples.

Turning to this clonotype: This could be a read error, since a much larger clone is one nucleotide away. The rearrangement joins TRBV7-9 to TRBJ1-1; possibly TRBD1 for D (6 bases). Germline V lookup: CDR1 SEHNR, CDR2 FQNEAQ (reference sequence). The CDR3 contains 15 residues. The CDR3 protein is CASSRRGADGTGAFF. The DNA of the CDR3 is TGTGCCAGCAGCCGCCGGGGGGCTGATGGCACTGGAGCTTTCTTT.

The J gene is TRBJ2-2, the V gene TRBV5-4; 7 nucleotides line up with TRBD1. V gave up 4 bases and J gave up 6 bases; unmatched junction bases: 9. The CDR3 spans 15 residues. Germline CDR1 reads SGHNT; CDR2 reads YYREEE (reference sequence). CDR3 sequence: CASSTGTDRPGELFF. CDR3 bases: TGTGCCAGCAGCACCGGGACAGACCGCCCCGGGGAGCTGTTTTTT. The complete variable domain, with remaining parts taken from reference TRBV5-4 and TRBJ2-2, reads ETGVTQSPTHLIKTRGQQVTLRCSSQSGHNTVSWYQQALGQGPQFIFQYYREEENGRGNFPPRFSGLQFPNYSSELNVNALELDDSALYLCASSTGTDRPGELFFGEGSRLTVL.

This clonotype has a count of ten or more. This chain connects TRBV2 to TRBJ2-3, with D possibly being TRBD2 (5 bases). The CDR3 is 15 residues long. V lost 4 bases, J lost 4 bases, and 15 bases lay in between. Per germline, CDR1 SNHLY and CDR2 FYNNEI. Here the CDR3 reads CASSGGSGQADTQYF. The DNA of the CDR3 is TGTGCCAGCAGTGGAGGGTCAGGCCAGGCAGATACGCAGTATTTT.

This rearrangement joins TRBV6-5 to TRBJ1-2; D might be TRBD1 (6 bases). Germline-derived CDR1 and CDR2 are MNHEY and SVGAGI. Trimming cost V 8 bases and J 5 bases, with 9 bases left between them. There are 11 residues in the CDR3. CDR3 nucleotides: TGTGCCAGCTCCGGGACATATGGCTACACCTTC. Translation: CASSGTYGYTF.

The V and J genes are TRBV2 and TRBJ2-5; 7 bases match TRBD1. V was pared by 5 bases and J by 5 bases, with 8 bases of the junction left unmatched. The CDR3 has 14 residues. Germline V gene lookup returns CDR1 SNHLY and CDR2 FYNNEI. Here the CDR3 DNA reads TGTGCCAGCAGTTTTAGGGGGCCGCTGGAGACCCAGTACTTC. Translated: CASSFRGPLETQYF.

The rearrangement links TRBV5-5 to TRBJ1-2, with D unclear. Germline CDR1 and CDR2: SGHKS and YYEKEE (reference sequence). Trimming pared 4 bases from V and 1 base from J, leaving 5 bases between. This CDR3 contains 12 residues. The CDR3 region has the DNA TGTGCCAGCAGCGAAGATAACTATGGCTACACCTTC. Protein product: CASSEDNYGYTF.

V gene TRBV21-1 combines with J gene TRBJ2-7. TRBV21-1 is designated a pseudogene. This CDR3 is built from 13 residues. CDR3 in amino acids: CASSKLPTYEQYF. The CDR3 nucleotides are TGTGCCAGCAGCAAGTTACCGACCTACGAGCAGTACTTC.

In this sample, this clonotype turned up many times. The V gene is TRBV12-3 or TRBV12-4, the J gene TRBJ1-5; D remains unclear. V gave up 4 bases and J gave up 6 bases, with 10 bases separating them. This CDR3 spans 13 amino acids. The chain's CDR3 is CASSSGRVQPQHF. Here the CDR3 DNA reads TGTGCCAGCAGTTCTGGTCGTGTTCAGCCCCAGCATTTT.

This chain links TRBV3-1 with TRBJ1-2; 7 bases are a match to TRBD1. V trimming: 4 bases; J trimming: 4 bases; junction bases outside the gene matches: 12. Germline V lookup: CDR1 LGHDT, CDR2 YNNKEL (reference sequence). CDR3 length: 16 residues. CDR3 bases: TGTGCCAGCAGCCCGACAATATCACAGGGGATCTATGGCTACACCTTC. The encoded protein is CASSPTISQGIYGYTF.

This clonotype was observed a few times. This chain joins TRBV4-1 and TRBJ2-7; TRBD2 aligns across 8 bases. From germline, CDR1 is MGHRA and CDR2 YSYEKL. J lost 3 bases, V lost 0 bases, and 7 bases had no gene match. This CDR3 contains 16 residues. As DNA, the CDR3 is TGCGCCAGCAGCCAAGAGATCAGCGGGGGACTCTACGAGCAGTACTTC. This sequence encodes CASSQEISGGLYEQYF.

This rearrangement joins TRBV7-9 to TRBJ2-1; 8 bases map to TRBD1. The CDR3 has 15 residues. CDR1 and CDR2 from the germline V gene are SEHNR and FQNEAQ (reference sequence). The V gene end was trimmed by 5 bases and the J gene end by 5 bases; junction bases not matched to a gene: 8. The chain's CDR3 is CASSLTGVGNNEQFF. Written as DNA, the CDR3 is TGTGCCAGCAGCCTGACAGGGGTTGGAAACAATGAGCAGTTCTTC. Full variable domain (rest looked up from reference TRBV7-9 and TRBJ2-1): DTGVSQNPRHKITKRGQNVTFRCDPISEHNRLYWYRQTLGQGPEFLTYFQNEAQLEKSRLLSDRFSAERPKGSFSTLEIQRTEQGDSAMYLCASSLTGVGNNEQFFGPGTRLTVL.

This clonotype was observed at least ten times. The rearrangement uses TRBV28 and TRBJ1-1, with D tentatively TRBD1 (6 bases). Germline values: CDR1 MDHEN, CDR2 SYDVKM. The V and J ends lost 5 bases and 8 bases respectively, with 9 bases between them. This CDR3 is 11 amino acids long. CDR3: CASSPQGEAFF. CDR3 in DNA: TGTGCCAGCAGTCCCCAGGGGGAAGCTTTCTTT.

The chain links TRBV20-1 to TRBJ2-7, with 7 bases that match TRBD2. The V gene's germline CDR1 is DFQATT and CDR2 SNEGSKA (reference sequence). Trimming took 8 bases from V and 3 from J; bases not matched to a gene: 10. The CDR3 is made up of 13 amino acids. Here the CDR3 DNA reads TGCAGTACACGGGACTACCAGAGCTACGAGCAGTACTTC. As protein: CSTRDYQSYEQYF.

Comment on this clonotype: Given a much more abundant clone one base away, this may be a read error. J is TRBJ2-1 and V is TRBV6-4, with TRBD2 identical over 11 bases. This CDR3 region has 15 residues. Trimming took 4 bases from V and 9 from J; bases not matched to a gene: 8. CDR1 and CDR2 (germline): MRHNA, SNTAGT. CDR3 loop: CASSGTSGGAGEQFF. CDR3 coding DNA: TGTGCCAGCAGTGGTACTAGCGGGGGAGCCGGTGAGCAGTTCTTC.

CDR3 region: CASSMGPSGGAIGTQYF. CDR3 DNA: TGTGCCAGTAGTATGGGCCCTAGCGGGGGGGCCATCGGTACGCAGTATTTT. V usage is TRBV19 and J usage is TRBJ2-3, with 12 bases matching TRBD2. Unmatched junction bases numbered 12, after V lost 3 bases and J lost 8 bases. The length of the CDR3 is 17 residues. Germline V gene lookup returns CDR1 LNHDA and CDR2 SQIVND (reference sequence).

The chain joins TRBV12-3 or TRBV12-4 to TRBJ1-5; D gene unclear. V was shortened by 2 bases and J by 6 bases, with 5 bases between the two germline ends. The CDR3 loop spans 12 amino acids. The CDR3 sequence: CASSLQVQPQHF. The CDR3 coding sequence is TGTGCCAGCAGTTTACAGGTTCAGCCCCAGCATTTT.

This chain links TRBV3-1 with TRBJ2-7, with a tentative D call TRBD1 (5 bases). Trimming removed 3 bases from V and 5 bases from J, with 14 bases in between. The V gene's germline CDR1 is LGHDT and CDR2 YNNKEL (reference sequence). The CDR3 is 14 residues long. The CDR3 nucleotides are TGTGCCAGCAGCCATACTACAGGTTCCCACGAGCAGTACTTC. As protein: CASSHTTGSHEQYF.

In its sample, this clonotype was seen many times. The gene calls are TRBV3-1 and TRBJ2-5; the D call may be TRBD1 or TRBD2 (5 bases each). The CDR3 totals 16 residues. V was trimmed by 3 bases and J by 2 bases, leaving 16 bases between them. Germline CDR1 is LGHDT and CDR2 is YNNKEL (reference sequence). CDR3 nucleotides: TGTGCCAGCAGCCATGGGGGTAGCGCATCACAAGAGACCCAGTACTTC. Amino acids: CASSHGGSASQETQYF.

The sample holds many counts of this clonotype. The rearrangement uses TRBV13 and TRBJ1-2; TRBD1 matches 8 bases. The CDR3 runs 18 residues. Germline V gene lookup returns CDR1 PRHDT and CDR2 FYEKMQ (reference sequence). V lost 8 bases to trimming and J lost 0 bases; unmatched junction nucleotides: 17. The CDR3 DNA sequence: TGTGCCAGCGCAGGGGGCCCGACAGACAGCGCTACTAACTATGGCTACACCTTC. Residues: CASAGGPTDSATNYGYTF.

This clonotype was detected a few times. The rearrangement uses TRBV7-8 and TRBJ1-5; D perhaps matches TRBD1 (6 bases). Trimming took 4 bases from V and 5 from J, leaving 12 bases between them. This CDR3 comprises 14 residues. From germline, CDR1 is SGHVS and CDR2 FQNEAQ. The CDR3 spells CASSSTGFYQPQHF. The CDR3 region has the DNA TGTGCCAGCAGCTCCACAGGGTTCTATCAGCCCCAGCATTTT.

The genes are TRBV6-2 or TRBV6-3 and TRBJ1-3, with no clear D. V dropped 0 bases and J dropped 0 bases, with 12 bases sitting between them. This CDR3 spans 17 amino acids. CDR1 and CDR2 (germline): MNHEY, SVGEGT. CDR3 sequence: CASSYSRADTSGNTIYF. The CDR3 nucleotides read TGTGCCAGCAGTTACTCGAGGGCGGATACCTCTGGAAACACCATATATTTT.

This clonotype was detected only a few times. This CDR3 reads CASSDRDRGTNEKLFF. Here the CDR3 DNA reads TGTGCCAGCAGCGACAGGGACAGGGGGACTAATGAAAAACTGTTTTTT. V gene TRBV7-2 combines with J gene TRBJ1-4; TRBD1 aligns across 11 bases. Looked up from germline, CDR1 is SGHTA and CDR2 is FQGNSA. The junction had 4 bases not matched to a gene; V was cut back by 5 bases and J by 2 bases. The CDR3 has 16 amino acids.

Worth noting for this clonotype: A much larger clone lies a single base off, so this may be a read error. This chain links TRBV5-5 with TRBJ1-1; D is perhaps TRBD1 (5 bases). The germline V gene encodes CDR1 SGHKS and CDR2 YYEKEE (reference sequence). This CDR3 comprises 14 residues. CDR3 region: CVSSFQTRGTEAFF. As DNA, the CDR3 is TGTGTCAGCAGCTTTCAGACTAGGGGCACTGAAGCTTTCTTT.

The chain recombines TRBV19 with TRBJ2-1; D possibly uses TRBD1 or TRBD2 (6 bases each). V lost 4 bases and J 1 base, leaving 14 bases between the germline ends. Germline values: CDR1 LNHDA, CDR2 SQIVND (reference sequence). This CDR3 contains 16 residues. The chain's CDR3 is CASSSPQGGSYNEQFF. CDR3 coding DNA: TGTGCCAGTAGTAGCCCCCAAGGGGGGTCCTACAATGAGCAGTTCTTC.

The rearrangement links TRBV20-1 to TRBJ1-5; no definite D call. V was clipped by 5 bases and J by 9 bases, with 23 bases between them. This CDR3 comprises 15 residues. Germline CDR1 DFQATT, CDR2 SNEGSKA (reference sequence). For the CDR3, the DNA is TGCAGTGCTCGAACCTCGAGGGAGGGCTCCGGGCCCCAGCATTTT. Translating gives CSARTSREGSGPQHF.

This clonotype showed up just a few times. The chain carries TRBV18 and TRBJ1-5, with unresolved D. CDR3 length equals 15 residues. Germline assignment: CDR1 KGHSH and CDR2 LQKENI. V was pared by 3 bases and J by 2 bases, with 11 bases between. The CDR3 sequence is CASSPEGFGNQPQHF. In nucleotides, the CDR3 is TGTGCCAGCTCACCGGAGGGCTTCGGCAATCAGCCCCAGCATTTT.

This clonotype was counted ten times or more. The V and J genes are TRBV7-9 and TRBJ2-4; D not certain. CDR3 length equals 13 residues. V lost 2 bases and J 5 bases, leaving 7 bases between the germline ends. Germline V gene lookup returns CDR1 SEHNR and CDR2 FQNEAQ (reference sequence). The CDR3, as DNA: TGTGCCAGCAGCTTAATTGGTCAAAACATTCAGTACTTC. Encoded protein: CASSLIGQNIQYF.

The CDR3 region is CASKSGPGNTIYF. DNA for the CDR3: TGTGCCAGCAAGTCTGGTCCTGGAAACACCATATATTTT. The V and J genes are TRBV6-6 and TRBJ1-3; D call uncertain. Germline V CDR1 and CDR2: MNHNY, SVGAGI (reference sequence). V lost 7 bases and J lost 2, with 9 bases in between. This CDR3 has 13 amino acids.

This clonotype was counted many times. The chain couples TRBV18 to TRBJ2-7, with D perhaps matching TRBD1 (6 bases). CDR3 length: 14 amino acids. Germline V gene data show CDR1 as KGHSH and CDR2 as LQKENI. V was clipped by 3 bases and J by 0 bases, with 9 bases between them. The chain's CDR3 is CASSPLDSSYEQYF. CDR3 sequence (DNA): TGTGCCAGCTCACCTTTGGACAGCTCCTACGAGCAGTACTTC. The full variable domain, with the rest looked up from reference TRBV18 and TRBJ2-7, is NAGVMQNPRHLVRRRGQEARLRCSPMKGHSHVYWYRQLPEEGLKFMVYLQKENIIDESGMPKERFSAEFPKEGPSILRIQQVVRGDSAAYFCASSPLDSSYEQYFGPGTRLTVT.

The table lists this clonotype with many counts. The chain has TRBV2 and TRBJ2-5, with 8 bases aligning to TRBD2. V gave up 3 bases and J gave up 0 bases; unmatched junction bases: 6. Germline V gene data show CDR1 as SNHLY and CDR2 as FYNNEI. The CDR3 runs 16 residues. This chain's CDR3 is CASSDWTSPNQETQYF. The CDR3 bases are TGTGCCAGCAGTGACTGGACTAGCCCAAACCAAGAGACCCAGTACTTC.

This clonotype was detected many times. The chain combines TRBV5-1 with TRBJ2-1; 9 bases map to TRBD2. The CDR3 has 14 amino acids. After removal of 3 bases from V and 8 bases from J, the junction contained 6 bases not matched to a gene. The germline V gene has CDR1 SGHRS and CDR2 YFSETQ. CDR3 amino acids: CASSSGLARHEQFF. CDR3 coding DNA: TGCGCCAGCAGCTCCGGACTAGCGCGGCATGAGCAGTTCTTC.